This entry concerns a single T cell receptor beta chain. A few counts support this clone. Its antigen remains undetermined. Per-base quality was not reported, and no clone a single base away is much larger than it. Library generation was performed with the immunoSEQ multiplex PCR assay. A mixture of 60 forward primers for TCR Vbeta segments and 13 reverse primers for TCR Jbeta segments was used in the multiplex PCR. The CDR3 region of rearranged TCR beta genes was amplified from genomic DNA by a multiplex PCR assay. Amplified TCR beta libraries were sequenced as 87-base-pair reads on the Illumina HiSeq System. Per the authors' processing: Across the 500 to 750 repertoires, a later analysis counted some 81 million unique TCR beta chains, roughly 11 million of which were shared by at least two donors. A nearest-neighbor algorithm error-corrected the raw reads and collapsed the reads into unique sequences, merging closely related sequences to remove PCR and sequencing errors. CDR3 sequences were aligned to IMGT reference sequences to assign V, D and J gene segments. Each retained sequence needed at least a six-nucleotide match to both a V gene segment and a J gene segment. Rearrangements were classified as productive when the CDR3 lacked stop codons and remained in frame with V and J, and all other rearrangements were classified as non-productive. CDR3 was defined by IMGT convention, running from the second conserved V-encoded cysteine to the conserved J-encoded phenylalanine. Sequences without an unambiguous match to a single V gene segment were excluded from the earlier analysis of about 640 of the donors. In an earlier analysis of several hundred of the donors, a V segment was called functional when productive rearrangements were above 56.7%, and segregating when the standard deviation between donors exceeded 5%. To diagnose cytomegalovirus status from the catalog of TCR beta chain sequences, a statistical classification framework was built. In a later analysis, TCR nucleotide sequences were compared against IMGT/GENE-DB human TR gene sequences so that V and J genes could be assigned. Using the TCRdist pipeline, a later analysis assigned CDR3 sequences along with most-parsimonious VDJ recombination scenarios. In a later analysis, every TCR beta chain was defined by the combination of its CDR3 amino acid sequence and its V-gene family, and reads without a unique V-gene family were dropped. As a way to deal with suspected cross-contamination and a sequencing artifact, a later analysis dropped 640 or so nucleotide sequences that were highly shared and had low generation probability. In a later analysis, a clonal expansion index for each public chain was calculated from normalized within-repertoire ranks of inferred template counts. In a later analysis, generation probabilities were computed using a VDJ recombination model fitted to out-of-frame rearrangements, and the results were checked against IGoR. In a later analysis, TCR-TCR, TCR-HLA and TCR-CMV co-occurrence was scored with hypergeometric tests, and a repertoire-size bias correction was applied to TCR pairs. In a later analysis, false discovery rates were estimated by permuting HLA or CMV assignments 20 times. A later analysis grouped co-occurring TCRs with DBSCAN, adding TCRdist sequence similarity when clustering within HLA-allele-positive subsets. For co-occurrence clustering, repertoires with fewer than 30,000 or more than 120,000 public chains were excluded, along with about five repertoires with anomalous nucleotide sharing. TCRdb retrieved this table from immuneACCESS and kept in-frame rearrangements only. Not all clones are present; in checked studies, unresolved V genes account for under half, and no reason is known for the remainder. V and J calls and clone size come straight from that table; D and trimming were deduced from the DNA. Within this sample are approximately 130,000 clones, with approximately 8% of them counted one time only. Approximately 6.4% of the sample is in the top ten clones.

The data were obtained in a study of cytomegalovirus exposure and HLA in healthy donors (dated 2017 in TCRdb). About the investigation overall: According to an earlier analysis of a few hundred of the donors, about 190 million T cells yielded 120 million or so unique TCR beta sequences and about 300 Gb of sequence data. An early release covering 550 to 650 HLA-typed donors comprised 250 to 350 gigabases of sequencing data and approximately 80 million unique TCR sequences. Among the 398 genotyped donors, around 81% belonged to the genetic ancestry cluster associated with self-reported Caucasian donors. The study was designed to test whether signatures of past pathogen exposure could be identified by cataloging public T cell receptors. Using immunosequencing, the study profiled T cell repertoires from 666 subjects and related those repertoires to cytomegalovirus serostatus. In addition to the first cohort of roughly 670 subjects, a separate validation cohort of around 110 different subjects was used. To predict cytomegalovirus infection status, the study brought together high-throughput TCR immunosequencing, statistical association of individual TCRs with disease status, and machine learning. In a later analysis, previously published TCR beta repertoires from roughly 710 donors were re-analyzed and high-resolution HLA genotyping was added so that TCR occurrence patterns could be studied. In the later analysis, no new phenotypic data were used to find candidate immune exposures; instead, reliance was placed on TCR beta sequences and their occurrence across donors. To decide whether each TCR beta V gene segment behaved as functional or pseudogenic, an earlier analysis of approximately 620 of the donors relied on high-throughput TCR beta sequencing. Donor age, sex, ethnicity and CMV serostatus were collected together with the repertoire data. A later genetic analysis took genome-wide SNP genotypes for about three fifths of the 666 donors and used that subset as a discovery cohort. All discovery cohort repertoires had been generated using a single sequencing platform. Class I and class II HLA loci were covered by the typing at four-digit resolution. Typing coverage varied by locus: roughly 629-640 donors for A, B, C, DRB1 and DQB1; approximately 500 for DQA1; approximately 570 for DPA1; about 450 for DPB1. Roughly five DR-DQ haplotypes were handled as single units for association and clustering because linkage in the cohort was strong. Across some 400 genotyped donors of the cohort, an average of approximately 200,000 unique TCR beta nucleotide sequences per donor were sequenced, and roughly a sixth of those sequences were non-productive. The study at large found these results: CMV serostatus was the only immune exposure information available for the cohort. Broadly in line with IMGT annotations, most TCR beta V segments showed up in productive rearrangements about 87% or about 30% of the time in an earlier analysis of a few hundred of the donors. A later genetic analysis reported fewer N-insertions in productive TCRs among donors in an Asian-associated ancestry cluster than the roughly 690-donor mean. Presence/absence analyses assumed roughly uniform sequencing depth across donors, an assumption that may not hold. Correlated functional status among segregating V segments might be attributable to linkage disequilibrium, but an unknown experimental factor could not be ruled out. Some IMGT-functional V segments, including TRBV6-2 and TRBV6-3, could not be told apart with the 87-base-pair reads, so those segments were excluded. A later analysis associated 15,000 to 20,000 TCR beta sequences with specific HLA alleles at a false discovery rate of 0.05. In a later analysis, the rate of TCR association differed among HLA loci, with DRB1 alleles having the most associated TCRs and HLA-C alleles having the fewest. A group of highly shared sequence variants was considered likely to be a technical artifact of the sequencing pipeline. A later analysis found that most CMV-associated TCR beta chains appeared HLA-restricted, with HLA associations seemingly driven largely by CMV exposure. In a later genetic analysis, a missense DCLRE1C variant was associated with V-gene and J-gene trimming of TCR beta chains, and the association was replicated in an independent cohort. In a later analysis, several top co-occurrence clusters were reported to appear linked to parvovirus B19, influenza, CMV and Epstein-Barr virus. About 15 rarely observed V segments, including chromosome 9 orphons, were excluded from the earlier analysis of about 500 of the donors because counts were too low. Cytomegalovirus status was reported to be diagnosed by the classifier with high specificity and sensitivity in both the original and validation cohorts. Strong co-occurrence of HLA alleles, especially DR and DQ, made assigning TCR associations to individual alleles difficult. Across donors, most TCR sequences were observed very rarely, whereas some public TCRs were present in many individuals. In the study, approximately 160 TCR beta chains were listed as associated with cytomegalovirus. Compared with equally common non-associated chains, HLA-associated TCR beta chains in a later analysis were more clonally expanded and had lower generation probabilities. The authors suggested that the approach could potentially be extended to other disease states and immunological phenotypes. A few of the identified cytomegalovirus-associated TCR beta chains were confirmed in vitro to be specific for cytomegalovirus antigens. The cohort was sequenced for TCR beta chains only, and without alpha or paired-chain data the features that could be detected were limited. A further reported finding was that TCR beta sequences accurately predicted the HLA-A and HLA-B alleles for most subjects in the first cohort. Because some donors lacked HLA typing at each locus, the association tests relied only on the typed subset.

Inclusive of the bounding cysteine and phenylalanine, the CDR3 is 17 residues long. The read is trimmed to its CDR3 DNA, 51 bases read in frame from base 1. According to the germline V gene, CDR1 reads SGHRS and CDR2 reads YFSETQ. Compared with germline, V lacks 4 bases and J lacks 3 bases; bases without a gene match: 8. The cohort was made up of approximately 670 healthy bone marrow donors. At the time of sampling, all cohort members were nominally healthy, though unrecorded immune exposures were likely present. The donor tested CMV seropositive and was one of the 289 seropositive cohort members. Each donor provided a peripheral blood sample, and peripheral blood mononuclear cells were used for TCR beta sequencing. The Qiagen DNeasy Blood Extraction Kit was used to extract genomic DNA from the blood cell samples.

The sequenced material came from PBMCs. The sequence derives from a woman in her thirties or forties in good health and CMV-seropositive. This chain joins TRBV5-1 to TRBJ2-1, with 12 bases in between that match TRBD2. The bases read TGCGCCAGCAGCACTAGCGGGGGGCCGGGAGGCTACAATGAGCAGTTCTTC. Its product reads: CASSTSGGPGGYNEQFF.